This T cell receptor beta chain was sequenced during a study of immune evolution from preneoplasia to lung adenocarcinoma. As to this clone: Its antigen is not known.

Study-level findings and limits: KRAS-mutant nodules had the highest T cell clonality.

The assay was immunoSEQ multiplex PCR, and TCRdb's table has in-frame clones only and misses some. The sample lists roughly 9,200 clones, approximately 79% occurring once. Germline V lookup: CDR1 MNHNY, CDR2 SVGAGI (reference sequence). The germline V and J ends were trimmed by 6 bases and 0 bases, with 6 bases remaining between them. The CDR3 contains 13 residues. This sequence originates from an older donor with lung adenocarcinoma. The V call is TRBV6-6, the J call TRBJ1-3; weak D call: TRBD1 (5 bases). Sequencing used FFPE minimally invasive lung adenocarcinoma tissue. The DNA for the CDR3 is TGTGCCAGCAGAGGGACCTCTGGAAACACCATATATTTT. Translating it yields CASRGTSGNTIYF.